This T cell receptor (beta chain) was identified during a study of control samples from healthy donors and cancer patients. Profiled with immunoSEQ multiplex PCR; TCRdb holds only in-frame clones, not every one. The sample gives around 140,000 clones, approximately 94% of which show up once; about an eighth is in the top ten. This CDR3 region has 13 residues. V lost 3 bases and J lost 0, with 3 bases in between. The receptor's source is a man aged 40-49 years in good health. Sample: blood. V is TRBV12-3 or TRBV12-4 and J is TRBJ1-5; D call uncertain. The CDR3: CASSFYSNQPQHF. As DNA, the CDR3 is TGTGCCAGCAGTTTTTATAGCAATCAGCCCCAGCATTTT.